This TCR beta chain appears in the sequencing data of a study of cytomegalovirus exposure and HLA in healthy donors. Study-wide results and limits: The analysis excluded some indistinguishable V segments, including TRBV6-2 and TRBV6-3. A list of 150 or so TCR beta chains associated with cytomegalovirus was given. Reports indicated that the classifier achieved high specificity and sensitivity in diagnosing cytomegalovirus status.

Vbeta (60) and Jbeta (13) primers were used in the PCR. Clones were read by immunoSEQ multiplex PCR, and TCRdb kept only the in-frame ones, dropping some. The sample includes 30,000 to 40,000 clones, roughly 80% seen only once; the top ten take approximately 9.4%. Every donor was a healthy person donating bone marrow. This clone was seen once. Its specificity is not known. With 5 bases clipped from V and 6 bases from J, the junction kept 2 bases outside the gene matches. The germline V gene encodes CDR1 SNHLY and CDR2 FYNNEI. The length of the CDR3 is 12 residues. The TCR was taken from a woman aged 40 to 50 in good health and CMV-seronegative. The J gene is TRBJ2-3, the V gene TRBV2; the match to TRBD1 covers 7 bases. The sample comprised PBMCs. The CDR3, as DNA: TGTGCCAGCAGTCCCAGGGGGGATACGCAGTATTTT. Translated: CASSPRGDTQYF.